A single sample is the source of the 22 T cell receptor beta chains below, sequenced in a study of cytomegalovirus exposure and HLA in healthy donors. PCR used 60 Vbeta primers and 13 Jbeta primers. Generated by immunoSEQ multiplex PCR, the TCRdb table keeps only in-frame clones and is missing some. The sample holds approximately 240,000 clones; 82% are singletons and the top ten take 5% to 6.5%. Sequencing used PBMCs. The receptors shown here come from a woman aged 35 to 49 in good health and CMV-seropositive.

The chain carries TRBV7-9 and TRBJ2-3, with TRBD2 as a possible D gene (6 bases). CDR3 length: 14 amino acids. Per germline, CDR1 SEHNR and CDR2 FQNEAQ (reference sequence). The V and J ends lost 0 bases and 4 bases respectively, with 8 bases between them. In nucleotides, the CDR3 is TGTGCCAGCAGCTTAGCGAGGGAGGCAGATACGCAGTATTTT. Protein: CASSLAREADTQYF.

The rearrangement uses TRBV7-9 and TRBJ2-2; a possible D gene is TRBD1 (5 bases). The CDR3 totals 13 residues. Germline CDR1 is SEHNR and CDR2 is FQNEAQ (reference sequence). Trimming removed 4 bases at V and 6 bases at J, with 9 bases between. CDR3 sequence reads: CASSSIGAGELFF. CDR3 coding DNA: TGTGCCAGCAGCTCTATAGGGGCCGGGGAGCTGTTTTTT. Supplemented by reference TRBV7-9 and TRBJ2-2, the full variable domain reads DTGVSQNPRHKITKRGQNVTFRCDPISEHNRLYWYRQTLGQGPEFLTYFQNEAQLEKSRLLSDRFSAERPKGSFSTLEIQRTEQGDSAMYLCASSSIGAGELFFGEGSRLTVL.

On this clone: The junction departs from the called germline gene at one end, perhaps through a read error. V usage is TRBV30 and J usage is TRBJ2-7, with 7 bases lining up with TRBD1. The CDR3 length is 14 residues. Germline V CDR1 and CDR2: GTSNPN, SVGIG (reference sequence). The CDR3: CAWRAQGQIYEQHF. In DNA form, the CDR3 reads TGTGCCTGGAGGGCCCAGGGACAGATCTACGAGCAGCACTTC. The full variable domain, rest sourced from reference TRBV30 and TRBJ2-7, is SQTIHQWPATLVQPVGSPLSLECTVEGTSNPNLYWYRQAAGRGLQLLFYSVGIGQISSEVPQNLSASRPQDRQFILSSKKLLLSDSGFYLCAWRAQGQIYEQHFGPGTRLTVT.

Here the CDR3 reads CASSPLGAGAEEQYF. The CDR3 DNA follows: TGTGCCAGCAGTCCTCTTGGAGCGGGAGCGGAGGAGCAGTACTTC. The rearrangement uses TRBV6-5 and TRBJ2-5; 8 bases match TRBD2. This CDR3 is built from 15 residues. The V gene end was trimmed by 5 bases and the J gene end by 11 bases; junction bases not matched to a gene: 16. Germline V gene lookup returns CDR1 MNHEY and CDR2 SVGAGI.

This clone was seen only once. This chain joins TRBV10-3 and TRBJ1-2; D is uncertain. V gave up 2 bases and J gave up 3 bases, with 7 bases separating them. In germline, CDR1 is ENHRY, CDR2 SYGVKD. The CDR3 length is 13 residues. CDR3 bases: TGTGCCATCAGTGAGATTCCCGACTATGGCTACACCTTC. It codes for CAISEIPDYGYTF.

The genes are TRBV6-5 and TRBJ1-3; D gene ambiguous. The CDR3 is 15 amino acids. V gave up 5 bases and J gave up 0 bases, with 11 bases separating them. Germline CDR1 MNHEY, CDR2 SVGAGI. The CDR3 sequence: CASSTVRGSGNTIYF. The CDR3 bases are TGTGCCAGCAGTACCGTTAGAGGCTCTGGAAACACCATATATTTT.

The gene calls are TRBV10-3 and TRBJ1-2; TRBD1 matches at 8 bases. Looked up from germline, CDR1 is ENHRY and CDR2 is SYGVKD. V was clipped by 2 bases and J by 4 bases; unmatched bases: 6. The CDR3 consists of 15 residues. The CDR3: CAISERQGALYGYTF. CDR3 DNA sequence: TGTGCCATCAGTGAGCGGCAGGGGGCCCTCTATGGCTACACCTTC.

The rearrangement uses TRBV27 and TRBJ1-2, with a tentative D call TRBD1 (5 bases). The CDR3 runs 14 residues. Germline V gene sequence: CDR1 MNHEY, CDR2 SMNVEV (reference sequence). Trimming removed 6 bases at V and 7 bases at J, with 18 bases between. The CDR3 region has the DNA TGTGCCAGCAGGGATCGGGGGGGAATAGTTGGCTACACCTTC. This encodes CASRDRGGIVGYTF.

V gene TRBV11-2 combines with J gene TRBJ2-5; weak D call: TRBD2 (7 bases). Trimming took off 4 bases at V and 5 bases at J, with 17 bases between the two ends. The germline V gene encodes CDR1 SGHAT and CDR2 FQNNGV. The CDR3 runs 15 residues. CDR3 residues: CASSSGLGGRETQYF. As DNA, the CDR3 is TGTGCCAGCAGCTCCGGACTAGGGGGTAGGGAGACCCAGTACTTC. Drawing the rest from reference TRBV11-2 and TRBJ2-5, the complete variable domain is EAGVAQSPRYKIIEKRQSVAFWCNPISGHATLYWYQQILGQGPKLLIQFQNNGVVDDSQLPKDRFSAERLKGVDSTLKIQPAKLEDSAVYLCASSSGLGGRETQYFGPGTRLLVL.

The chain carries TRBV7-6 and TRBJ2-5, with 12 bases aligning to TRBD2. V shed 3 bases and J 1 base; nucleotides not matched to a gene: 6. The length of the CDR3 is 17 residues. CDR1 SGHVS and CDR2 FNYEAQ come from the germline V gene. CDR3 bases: TGTGCCAGCAGCTTCTACTCGGGACTAGCGGGCCAAGAGACCCAGTACTTC. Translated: CASSFYSGLAGQETQYF.

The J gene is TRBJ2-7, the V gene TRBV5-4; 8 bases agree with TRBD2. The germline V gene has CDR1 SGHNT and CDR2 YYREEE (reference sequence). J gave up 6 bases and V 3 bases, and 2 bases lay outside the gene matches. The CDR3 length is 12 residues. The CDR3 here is CASSWGTSEQYF. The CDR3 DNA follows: TGTGCCAGCAGCTGGGGGACTAGCGAGCAGTACTTC.

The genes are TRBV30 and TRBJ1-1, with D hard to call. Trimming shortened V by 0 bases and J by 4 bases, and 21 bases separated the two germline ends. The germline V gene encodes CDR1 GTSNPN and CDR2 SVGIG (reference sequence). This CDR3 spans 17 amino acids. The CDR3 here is CAWSVLGPVGSGTEAFF. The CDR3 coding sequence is TGTGCCTGGAGTGTACTCGGCCCAGTAGGTTCGGGCACTGAAGCTTTCTTT.

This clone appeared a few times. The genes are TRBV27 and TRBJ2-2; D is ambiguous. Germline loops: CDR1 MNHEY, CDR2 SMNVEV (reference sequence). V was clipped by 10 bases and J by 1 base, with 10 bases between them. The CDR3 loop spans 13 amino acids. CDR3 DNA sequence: TGTGCCACCAAGGAGATGAACACCGGGGAGCTGTTTTTT. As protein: CATKEMNTGELFF.

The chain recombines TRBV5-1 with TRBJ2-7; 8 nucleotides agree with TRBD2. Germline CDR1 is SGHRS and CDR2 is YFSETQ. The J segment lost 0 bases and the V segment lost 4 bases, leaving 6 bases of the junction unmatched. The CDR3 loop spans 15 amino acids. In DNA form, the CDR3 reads TGCGCCAGCAGCCCCACAAGCGGGAGCTCCTACGAGCAGTACTTC. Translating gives CASSPTSGSSYEQYF.

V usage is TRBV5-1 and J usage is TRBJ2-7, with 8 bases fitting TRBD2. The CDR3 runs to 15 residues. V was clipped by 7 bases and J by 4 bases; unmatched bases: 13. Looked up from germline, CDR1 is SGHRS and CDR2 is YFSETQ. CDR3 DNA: TGCGCCAGCGAGGCAACCAGCGGGGGCCAGTACGAGCAGTACTTC. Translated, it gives CASEATSGGQYEQYF. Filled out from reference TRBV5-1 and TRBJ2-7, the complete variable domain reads KAGVTQTPRYLIKTRGQQVTLSCSPISGHRSVSWYQQTPGQGLQFLFEYFSETQRNKGNFPGRFSGRQFSNSRSEMNVSTLELGDSALYLCASEATSGGQYEQYFGPGTRLTVT.

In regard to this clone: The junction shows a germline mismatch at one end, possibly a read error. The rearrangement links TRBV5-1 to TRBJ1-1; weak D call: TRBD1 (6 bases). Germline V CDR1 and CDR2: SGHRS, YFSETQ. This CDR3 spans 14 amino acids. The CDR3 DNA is TGCGCCAGCAGCTTGGTCGGACAGAACGCTGAAGCTTTCTTT. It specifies CASSLVGQNAEAFF.

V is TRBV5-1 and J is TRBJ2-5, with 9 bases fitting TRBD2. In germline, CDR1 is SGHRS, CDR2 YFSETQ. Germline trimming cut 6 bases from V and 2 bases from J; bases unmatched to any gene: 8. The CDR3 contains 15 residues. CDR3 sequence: CASTFGTSQQETQYF. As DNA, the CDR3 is TGCGCCAGCACCTTCGGGACTAGCCAGCAAGAGACCCAGTACTTC.

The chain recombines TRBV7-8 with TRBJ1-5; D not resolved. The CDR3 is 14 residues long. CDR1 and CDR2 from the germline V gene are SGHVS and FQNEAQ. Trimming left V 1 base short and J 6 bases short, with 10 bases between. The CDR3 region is CASSLDRTSQPQHF. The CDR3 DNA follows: TGTGCCAGCAGCTTAGATCGGACTTCTCAGCCCCAGCATTTT.

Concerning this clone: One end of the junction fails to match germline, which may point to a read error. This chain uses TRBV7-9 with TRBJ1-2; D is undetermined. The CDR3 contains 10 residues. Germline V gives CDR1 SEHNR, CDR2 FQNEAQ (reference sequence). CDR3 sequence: CSSSNLGYTF. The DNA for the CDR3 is TGTTCCAGCAGCAACCTAGGCTACACCTTC.

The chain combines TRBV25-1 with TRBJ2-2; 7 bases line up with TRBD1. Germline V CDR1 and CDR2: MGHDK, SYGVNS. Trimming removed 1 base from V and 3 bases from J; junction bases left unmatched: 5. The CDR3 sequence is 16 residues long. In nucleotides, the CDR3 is TGTGCCAGCAGTGAATCCCGGCAGGGGGACACCGGGGAGCTGTTTTTT. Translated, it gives CASSESRQGDTGELFF.

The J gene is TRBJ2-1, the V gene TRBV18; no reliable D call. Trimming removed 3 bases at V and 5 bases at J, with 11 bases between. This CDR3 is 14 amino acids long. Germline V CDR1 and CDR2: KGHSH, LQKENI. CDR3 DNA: TGTGCCAGCTCACCGAACTTACAGAACAATGAGCAGTTCTTC. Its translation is CASSPNLQNNEQFF. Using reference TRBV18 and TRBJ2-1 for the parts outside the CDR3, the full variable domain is NAGVMQNPRHLVRRRGQEARLRCSPMKGHSHVYWYRQLPEEGLKFMVYLQKENIIDESGMPKERFSAEFPKEGPSILRIQQVVRGDSAAYFCASSPNLQNNEQFFGPGTRLTVL.

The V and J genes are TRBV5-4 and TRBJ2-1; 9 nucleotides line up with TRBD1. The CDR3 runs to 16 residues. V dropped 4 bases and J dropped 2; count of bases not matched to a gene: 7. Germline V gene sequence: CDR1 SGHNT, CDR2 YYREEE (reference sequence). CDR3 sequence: CASSLPGTGTYNEQFF. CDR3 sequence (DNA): TGTGCCAGCAGCCTCCCTGGGACAGGGACCTACAATGAGCAGTTCTTC.